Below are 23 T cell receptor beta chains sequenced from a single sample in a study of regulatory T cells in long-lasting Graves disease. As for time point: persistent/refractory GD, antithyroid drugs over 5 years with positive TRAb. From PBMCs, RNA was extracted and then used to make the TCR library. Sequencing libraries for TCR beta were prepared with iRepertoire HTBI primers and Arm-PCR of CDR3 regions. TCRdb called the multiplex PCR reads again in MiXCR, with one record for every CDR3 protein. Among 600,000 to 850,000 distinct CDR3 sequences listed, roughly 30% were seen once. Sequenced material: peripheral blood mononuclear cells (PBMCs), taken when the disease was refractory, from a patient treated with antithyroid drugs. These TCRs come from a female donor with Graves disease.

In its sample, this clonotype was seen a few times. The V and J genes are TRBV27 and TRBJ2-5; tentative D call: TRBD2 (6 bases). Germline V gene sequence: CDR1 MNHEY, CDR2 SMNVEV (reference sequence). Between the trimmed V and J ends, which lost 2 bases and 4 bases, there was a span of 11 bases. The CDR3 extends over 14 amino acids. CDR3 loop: CASSLRLAIETQYF. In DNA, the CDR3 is TGTGCCAGCAGTTTACGGCTAGCGATAGAGACCCAGTACTTC.

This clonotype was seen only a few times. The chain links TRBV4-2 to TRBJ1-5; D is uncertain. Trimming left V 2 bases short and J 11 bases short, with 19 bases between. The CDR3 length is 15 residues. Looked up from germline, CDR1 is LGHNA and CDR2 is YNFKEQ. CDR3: CASSQLWELDSTQHF. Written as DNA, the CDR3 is TGTGCCAGCAGCCAACTTTGGGAGTTGGATTCGACCCAGCATTTT.

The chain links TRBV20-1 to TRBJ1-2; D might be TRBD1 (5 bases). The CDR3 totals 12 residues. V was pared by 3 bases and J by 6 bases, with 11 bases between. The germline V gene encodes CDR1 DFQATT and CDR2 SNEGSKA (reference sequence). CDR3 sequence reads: CSASPRVDGYTF. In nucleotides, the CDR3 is TGCAGTGCTAGCCCCAGGGTAGATGGCTACACCTTC.

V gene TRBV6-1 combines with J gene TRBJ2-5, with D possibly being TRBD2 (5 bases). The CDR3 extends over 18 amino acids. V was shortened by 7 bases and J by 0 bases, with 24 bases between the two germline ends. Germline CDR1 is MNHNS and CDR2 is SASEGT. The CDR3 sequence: CASTIKDGGLLYQETQYF. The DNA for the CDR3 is TGTGCCAGCACCATAAAAGATGGCGGGCTGCTATACCAAGAGACCCAGTACTTC.

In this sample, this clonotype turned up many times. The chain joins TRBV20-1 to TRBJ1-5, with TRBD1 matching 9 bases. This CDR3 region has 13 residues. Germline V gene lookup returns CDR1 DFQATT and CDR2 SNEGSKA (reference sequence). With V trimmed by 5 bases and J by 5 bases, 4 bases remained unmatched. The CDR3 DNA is TGCAGTGCTTTTGGACAGGGGCATCAGCCCCAGCATTTT. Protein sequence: CSAFGQGHQPQHF.

CDR3 nucleotides: TGTGCCAGCAAGAGGCACGGGGAAATAACGGTGGACACTGAAGCTTTCTTT. The encoded protein is CASKRHGEITVDTEAFF. The chain joins TRBV12-3 or TRBV12-4 to TRBJ1-1; D remains unclear. The CDR3 consists of 17 residues. V was shortened by 7 bases and J by 3 bases, with 24 bases between the two germline ends.

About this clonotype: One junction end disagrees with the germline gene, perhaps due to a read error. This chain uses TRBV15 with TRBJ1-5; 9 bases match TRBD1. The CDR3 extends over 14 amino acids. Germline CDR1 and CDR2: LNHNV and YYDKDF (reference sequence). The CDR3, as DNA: TGTGTCACCGCCGGGACAGGGTTCGATCAGCCCCAGCATTTT. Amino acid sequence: CVTAGTGFDQPQHF.

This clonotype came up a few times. The CDR3 reads CASSPLDQVAYEQYF. Here the CDR3 DNA reads TGTGCCAGCTCACCGTTAGATCAGGTCGCCTACGAGCAGTACTTC. The genes are TRBV18 and TRBJ2-7; D remains ambiguous. The V end lost 3 bases, the J end lost 2 bases, and 14 bases lay between the germline ends. Germline CDR1 and CDR2: KGHSH and LQKENI. The CDR3 is 15 amino acids.

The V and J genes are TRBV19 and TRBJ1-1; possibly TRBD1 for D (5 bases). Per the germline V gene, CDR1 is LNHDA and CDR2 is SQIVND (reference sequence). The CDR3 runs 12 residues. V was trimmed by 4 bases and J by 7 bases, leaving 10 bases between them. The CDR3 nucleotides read TGTGCCAGTAGTAAGGGGACGGTTGAAGCTTTCTTT. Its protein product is CASSKGTVEAFF.

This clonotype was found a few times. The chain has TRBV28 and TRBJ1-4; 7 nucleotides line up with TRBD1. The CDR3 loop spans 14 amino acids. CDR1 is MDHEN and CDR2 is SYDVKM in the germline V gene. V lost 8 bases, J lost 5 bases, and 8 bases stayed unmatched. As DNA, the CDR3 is TGTGCCAGCGGGGAGGGACAGAGAAATGAAAAACTGTTTTTT. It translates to CASGEGQRNEKLFF.

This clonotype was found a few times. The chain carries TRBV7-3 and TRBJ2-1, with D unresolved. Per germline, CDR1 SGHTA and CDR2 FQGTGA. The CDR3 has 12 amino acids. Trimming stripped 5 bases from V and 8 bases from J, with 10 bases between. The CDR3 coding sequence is TGTGCCAGCAGCGTCCTCGGCGATGAGCAGTTCTTC. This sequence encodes CASSVLGDEQFF.

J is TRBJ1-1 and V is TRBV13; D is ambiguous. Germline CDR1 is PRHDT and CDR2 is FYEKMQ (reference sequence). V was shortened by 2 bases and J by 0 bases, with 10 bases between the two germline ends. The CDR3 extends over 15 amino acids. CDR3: CASSLSTIMNTEAFF. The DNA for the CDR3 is TGTGCCAGCAGCTTATCAACAATAATGAACACTGAAGCTTTCTTT.

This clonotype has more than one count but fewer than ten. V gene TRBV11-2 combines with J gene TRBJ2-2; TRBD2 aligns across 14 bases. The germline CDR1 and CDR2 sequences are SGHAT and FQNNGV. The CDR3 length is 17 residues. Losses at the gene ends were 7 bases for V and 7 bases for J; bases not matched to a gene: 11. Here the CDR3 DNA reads TGTGCCAGCACCCGACTAGCGGGAGGGCCTAGAAACGGGGAGCTGTTTTTT. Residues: CASTRLAGGPRNGELFF.

CDR3 sequence reads: CASRSQGPRGSPLHF. The CDR3 DNA follows: TGTGCCAGCCGGTCCCAGGGCCCTCGTGGATCACCCCTCCACTTT. This chain links TRBV19 with TRBJ1-6, with D tentatively TRBD1 (5 bases). CDR3 length: 15 amino acids. Germline V gene lookup returns CDR1 LNHDA and CDR2 SQIVND (reference sequence). V lost 9 bases and J lost 10, with 22 bases in between.

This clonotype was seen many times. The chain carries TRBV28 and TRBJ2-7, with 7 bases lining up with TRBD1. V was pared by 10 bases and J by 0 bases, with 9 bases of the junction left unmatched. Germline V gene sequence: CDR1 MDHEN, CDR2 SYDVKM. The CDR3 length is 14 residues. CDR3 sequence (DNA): TGTGCCACCCACCGGACAGGCGGCTCCTACGAGCAGTACTTC. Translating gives CATHRTGGSYEQYF. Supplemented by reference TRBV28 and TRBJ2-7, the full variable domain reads DVKVTQSSRYLVKRTGEKVFLECVQDMDHENMFWYRQDPGLGLRLIYFSYDVKMKEKGDIPEGYSVSREKKERFSLILESASTNQTSMYLCATHRTGGSYEQYFGPGTRLTVT.

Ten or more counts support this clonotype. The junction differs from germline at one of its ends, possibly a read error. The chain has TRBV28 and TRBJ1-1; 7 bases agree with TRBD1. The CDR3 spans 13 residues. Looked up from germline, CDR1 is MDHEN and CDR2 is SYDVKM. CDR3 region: CASGIQGNNEAFF. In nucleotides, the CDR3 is TGTGCCAGCGGGATACAGGGGAACAATGAAGCTTTCTTT.

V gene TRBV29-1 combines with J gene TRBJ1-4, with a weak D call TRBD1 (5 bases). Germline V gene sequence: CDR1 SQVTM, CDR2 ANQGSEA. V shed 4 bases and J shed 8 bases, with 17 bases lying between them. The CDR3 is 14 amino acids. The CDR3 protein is CSVVYGSGREKLFF. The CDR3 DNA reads TGCAGCGTTGTCTATGGCTCGGGGCGCGAAAAACTGTTTTTT.

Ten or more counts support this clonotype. In DNA form, the CDR3 reads TGTGCCAGCAGCCCAGTCGGGTCGCCTAACTATGGCTACACCTTC. Protein: CASSPVGSPNYGYTF. The chain uses TRBV2 and TRBJ1-2; no firm D call. Between the trimmed V and J ends, which lost 6 bases and 0 bases, there was a span of 14 bases. CDR3 length: 15 residues. The germline gives CDR1 SNHLY, CDR2 FYNNEI.

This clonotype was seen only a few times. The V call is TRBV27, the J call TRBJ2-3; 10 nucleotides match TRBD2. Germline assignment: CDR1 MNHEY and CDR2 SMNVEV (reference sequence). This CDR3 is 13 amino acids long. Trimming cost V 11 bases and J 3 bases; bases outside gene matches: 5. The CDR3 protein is CAASGSLTDTQYF. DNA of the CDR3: TGTGCCGCTAGCGGGAGTTTGACAGATACGCAGTATTTT.

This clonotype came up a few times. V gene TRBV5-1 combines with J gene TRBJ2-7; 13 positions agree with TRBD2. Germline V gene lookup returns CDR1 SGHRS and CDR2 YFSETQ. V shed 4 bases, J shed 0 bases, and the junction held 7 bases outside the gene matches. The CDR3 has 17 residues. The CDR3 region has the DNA TGCGCCAGCAGCCCGGGACTAGCGGGACCGAGCTCCTACGAGCAGTACTTC. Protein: CASSPGLAGPSSYEQYF.

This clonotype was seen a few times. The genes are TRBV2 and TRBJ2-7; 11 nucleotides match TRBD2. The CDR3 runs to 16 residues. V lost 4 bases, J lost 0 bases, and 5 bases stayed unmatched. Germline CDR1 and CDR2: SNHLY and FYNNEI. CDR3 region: CASSALAGGHSYEQYF. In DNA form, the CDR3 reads TGTGCCAGCAGTGCTCTAGCGGGAGGCCACTCCTACGAGCAGTACTTC.

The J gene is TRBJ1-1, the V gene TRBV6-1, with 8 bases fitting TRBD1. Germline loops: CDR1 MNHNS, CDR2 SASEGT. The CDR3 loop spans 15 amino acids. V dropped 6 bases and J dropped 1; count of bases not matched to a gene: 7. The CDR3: CASRPPGQENTEAFF. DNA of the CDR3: TGTGCCAGCAGACCACCGGGACAGGAGAACACTGAAGCTTTCTTT.

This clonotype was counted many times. CDR3 nucleotide sequence: TGTGCCAGCAGTCGACAGGGGATTATTGGTCAGCCCCAGCATTTT. Translated, it gives CASSRQGIIGQPQHF. This rearrangement joins TRBV28 to TRBJ1-5; 8 bases match TRBD1. V dropped 5 bases and J dropped 6; count of bases not matched to a gene: 9. Germline values: CDR1 MDHEN, CDR2 SYDVKM. This CDR3 is built from 15 residues.